These 10 T cell receptor beta chains originate from one sample sequenced in a study of T-cell reconstitution after alpha-beta-depleted transplantation in children. TCRbeta library preparation incorporated unique molecular identifiers. TCRdb reprocessed the PCR reads via MiXCR and lists one record per CDR3 protein. The sample gives under 750,000 distinct CDR3 sequences, more than 20% of which show up once; 12% to 15% is in the top ten. The sequencing here drew on PBMCs, mostly from graft donor cells, taken 360 days after TCRalphabeta/CD19-depleted stem cell transplant. These receptors all stem from a boy under three years old who had a stem cell transplant for acute myeloid leukemia, so the T cells may come from the graft donor.

The chain couples TRBV18 to TRBJ2-7; 12 bases align to TRBD2. Germline CDR1 reads KGHSH; CDR2 reads LQKENI. The CDR3 sequence is 16 residues long. The trim removed 4 bases at V and 2 bases at J, leaving 6 bases unmatched. The CDR3, as DNA: TGTGCCAGCTCACGCCTAACTAGCGGGGGGACCTACGAGCAGTACTTC. Translating it yields CASSRLTSGGTYEQYF.

This chain connects TRBV12-3 or TRBV12-4 to TRBJ2-2, with 9 bases aligning to TRBD2. CDR3 length: 15 residues. Trimming at V came to 6 bases and at J to 1 base, leaving 3 bases not matched to a gene. CDR3 DNA: TGTGCCAGCAGCCGACTAGCGGTGAACACCGGGGAGCTGTTTTTT. Protein sequence: CASSRLAVNTGELFF.

This clonotype was seen a few times. The chain carries TRBV20-1 and TRBJ2-1; 8 nucleotides line up with TRBD2. CDR3 length equals 12 residues. V dropped 3 bases and J dropped 12; count of bases not matched to a gene: 7. In germline, CDR1 is DFQATT, CDR2 SNEGSKA (reference sequence). CDR3 amino acids: CSASESGGGQFF. CDR3 sequence (DNA): TGCAGTGCTAGTGAGAGCGGGGGCGGGCAGTTCTTC.

This chain uses TRBV20-1 with TRBJ2-7; 8 bases match TRBD2. The CDR3 is 17 amino acids. The junction had 10 bases not matched to a gene; V was cut back by 0 bases and J by 0 bases. CDR1 and CDR2 from the germline V gene are DFQATT and SNEGSKA (reference sequence). This CDR3 reads CSARDPRTSPFSYEQYV. DNA for the CDR3: TGCAGTGCTAGAGATCCTCGGACTAGCCCTTTCTCCTACGAGCAGTACGTC.

This clonotype occurred a few times. The chain has TRBV6-5 and TRBJ2-1; the match to TRBD2 covers 8 bases. Germline assignment: CDR1 MNHEY and CDR2 SVGAGI. The CDR3 has 17 amino acids. After removal of 2 bases from V and 4 bases from J, the junction contained 10 bases not matched to a gene. In nucleotides, the CDR3 is TGTGCCAGCAGTTACGGGCTAGCGGGTGGGGCTTACAATGAGCAGTTCTTC. It specifies CASSYGLAGGAYNEQFF.

This clonotype appeared a single time. CDR3 DNA: TGTGCCAGCAGTTCCCCCAGTCGCACAGATACGCAGTATTTT. It codes for CASSSPSRTDTQYF. V is TRBV6-5 and J is TRBJ2-3, with D unresolved. The CDR3 is made up of 14 amino acids. V lost 4 bases and J lost 1, with 9 bases in between. Germline assignment: CDR1 MNHEY and CDR2 SVGAGI.

This clonotype was seen repeatedly, ten times or more. The chain uses TRBV6-5 and TRBJ1-1; unclear D gene. CDR3 size: 13 residues. Germline V gene lookup returns CDR1 MNHEY and CDR2 SVGAGI. The V gene lost 0 bases and the J gene lost 6 bases, with 8 bases spanning the gap. CDR3 sequence reads: CASSYSKMAEAFF. In nucleotides, the CDR3 is TGTGCCAGCAGTTACTCGAAGATGGCTGAAGCTTTCTTT.

This clonotype occurred a few times. J is TRBJ1-6 and V is TRBV6-5, with D uncertain. Trimming cost V 2 bases and J 8 bases, with 10 bases left between them. CDR1 and CDR2 (germline): MNHEY, SVGAGI. The CDR3 totals 14 residues. CDR3 DNA: TGTGCCAGCAGTTACGAGGGCTCTGATTCACCCCTCCACTTT. Translated, it gives CASSYEGSDSPLHF.

The chain recombines TRBV20-1 with TRBJ2-1, with 9 positions matching TRBD1. The CDR3 consists of 15 residues. Trimming cost V 0 bases and J 6 bases; bases outside gene matches: 6. Germline V gives CDR1 DFQATT, CDR2 SNEGSKA (reference sequence). The CDR3 is CSARDLTTGGNEQFF. The CDR3 DNA reads as TGCAGTGCTAGAGATTTGACGACAGGGGGCAATGAGCAGTTCTTC.

The chain links TRBV6-5 to TRBJ1-1; no definite D call. Trimming cost V 0 bases and J 2 bases, with 10 bases left between them. The CDR3 has 15 residues. Germline V gene lookup returns CDR1 MNHEY and CDR2 SVGAGI. CDR3 protein: CASSYSGFPNTEAFF. Written as DNA, the CDR3 is TGTGCCAGCAGTTACTCAGGCTTTCCTAACACTGAAGCTTTCTTT.